This T cell receptor (beta chain) was recorded in a study of blood T cell repertoires in COVID-19. Produced via immunoSEQ multiplex PCR; TCRdb's table is partial and in-frame only. Of around 140,000 clones in the sample, 65% to 85% were seen once. CDR3 size: 14 residues. The germline V gene has CDR1 LNHDA and CDR2 SQIVND (reference sequence). Trimming removed 3 bases at V and 4 bases at J, with 10 bases between. V gene TRBV19 combines with J gene TRBJ1-3, with a weak D call TRBD1 (5 bases). Sample: peripheral blood. The sequence was obtained from a man in his thirties or forties with COVID-19, enrolled during active disease. In nucleotides, the CDR3 is TGTGCCAGTAGTATCGGACAATTCGGAAACACCATATATTTT. Translated, it gives CASSIGQFGNTIYF.